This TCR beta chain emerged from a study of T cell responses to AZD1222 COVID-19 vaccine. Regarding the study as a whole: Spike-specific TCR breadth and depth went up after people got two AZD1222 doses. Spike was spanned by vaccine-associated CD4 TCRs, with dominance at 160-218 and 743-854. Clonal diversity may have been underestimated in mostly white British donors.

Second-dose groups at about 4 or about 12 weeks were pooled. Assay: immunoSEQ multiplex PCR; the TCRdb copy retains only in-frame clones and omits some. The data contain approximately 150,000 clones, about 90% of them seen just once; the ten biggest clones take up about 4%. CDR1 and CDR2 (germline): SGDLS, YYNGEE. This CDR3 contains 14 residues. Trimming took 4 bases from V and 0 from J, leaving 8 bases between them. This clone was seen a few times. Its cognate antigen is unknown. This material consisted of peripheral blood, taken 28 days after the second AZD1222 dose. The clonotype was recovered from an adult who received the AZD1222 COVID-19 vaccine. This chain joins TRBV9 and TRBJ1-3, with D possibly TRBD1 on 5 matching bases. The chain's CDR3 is CASSIQDSGNTIYF. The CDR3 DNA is TGTGCCAGCAGCATACAGGACTCTGGAAACACCATATATTTT.